This TCR beta chain originates from a study of T cell changes during pregnancy in multiple sclerosis. This clone occurred once. The data were produced by immunoSEQ multiplex PCR, yet TCRdb's version contains in-frame clones alone and is incomplete. The sample shows about 98,000 clones, 92% of them seen only once. From germline, CDR1 is LNHDA and CDR2 SQIVND (reference sequence). This CDR3 contains 16 residues. V shed 5 bases and J 0 bases; nucleotides not matched to a gene: 10. The rearrangement links TRBV19 to TRBJ2-7; 7 positions match TRBD2. Sequencing was performed on peripheral blood, taken after pregnancy. This clonotype was obtained from a female donor in good health, enrolled as a control in a pregnancy study. The CDR3 DNA reads TGTGCCAGTAGTTTCAAGGGAGGGACTGACTCCTACGAGCAGTACTTC. This encodes CASSFKGGTDSYEQYF.